The source of this T cell receptor beta chain is a study of prognosis after radiotherapy for stage I lung cancer. Looking at the study overall: Newly diagnosed primary stage I lung tumors occurred in around 13 patients, and oligometastatic NSCLC after surgical resection of the primary tumor occurred in four or five. 13 men and more than 5 women, aged about 53 to 95 and with a median age of approximately 70 years, made up the patients.

Study-wide findings and caveats: Lower values of Shannon entropy after stereotactic body radiation therapy were seen in patients who developed distant metastases. Gene usage of TRBV and TRBJ reportedly differed between patients with and without metastases.

From germline, CDR1 is MNHEY and CDR2 SVGEGT. CDR3 length equals 15 residues. The table lists this clonotype with a few counts. Its antigen is unidentified. This sequence may be a read error, since a much larger clone differs from it by one base. Template was genomic DNA; TCR beta CDR3 amplified in two multiplex PCR rounds. Each TRBV and TRBJ gene had its own primer in the first PCR round. TCRdb re-called the multiplex PCR reads with MiXCR, one entry per CDR3 protein. Among 20,000 or so distinct CDR3 sequences listed, over 25% were seen once. This clonotype was sampled from a donor over 45 with non-small cell lung cancer. V usage is TRBV6-2 or TRBV6-3 and J usage is TRBJ1-2; no reliable D call. The source was PBMCs, collected before or after stereotactic body radiation therapy (not recorded which). The CDR3 spells CAGSYSTGRDYGYTF. CDR3 bases: TGTGCCGGCAGTTACTCGACGGGTAGGGACTATGGCTACACCTTC.